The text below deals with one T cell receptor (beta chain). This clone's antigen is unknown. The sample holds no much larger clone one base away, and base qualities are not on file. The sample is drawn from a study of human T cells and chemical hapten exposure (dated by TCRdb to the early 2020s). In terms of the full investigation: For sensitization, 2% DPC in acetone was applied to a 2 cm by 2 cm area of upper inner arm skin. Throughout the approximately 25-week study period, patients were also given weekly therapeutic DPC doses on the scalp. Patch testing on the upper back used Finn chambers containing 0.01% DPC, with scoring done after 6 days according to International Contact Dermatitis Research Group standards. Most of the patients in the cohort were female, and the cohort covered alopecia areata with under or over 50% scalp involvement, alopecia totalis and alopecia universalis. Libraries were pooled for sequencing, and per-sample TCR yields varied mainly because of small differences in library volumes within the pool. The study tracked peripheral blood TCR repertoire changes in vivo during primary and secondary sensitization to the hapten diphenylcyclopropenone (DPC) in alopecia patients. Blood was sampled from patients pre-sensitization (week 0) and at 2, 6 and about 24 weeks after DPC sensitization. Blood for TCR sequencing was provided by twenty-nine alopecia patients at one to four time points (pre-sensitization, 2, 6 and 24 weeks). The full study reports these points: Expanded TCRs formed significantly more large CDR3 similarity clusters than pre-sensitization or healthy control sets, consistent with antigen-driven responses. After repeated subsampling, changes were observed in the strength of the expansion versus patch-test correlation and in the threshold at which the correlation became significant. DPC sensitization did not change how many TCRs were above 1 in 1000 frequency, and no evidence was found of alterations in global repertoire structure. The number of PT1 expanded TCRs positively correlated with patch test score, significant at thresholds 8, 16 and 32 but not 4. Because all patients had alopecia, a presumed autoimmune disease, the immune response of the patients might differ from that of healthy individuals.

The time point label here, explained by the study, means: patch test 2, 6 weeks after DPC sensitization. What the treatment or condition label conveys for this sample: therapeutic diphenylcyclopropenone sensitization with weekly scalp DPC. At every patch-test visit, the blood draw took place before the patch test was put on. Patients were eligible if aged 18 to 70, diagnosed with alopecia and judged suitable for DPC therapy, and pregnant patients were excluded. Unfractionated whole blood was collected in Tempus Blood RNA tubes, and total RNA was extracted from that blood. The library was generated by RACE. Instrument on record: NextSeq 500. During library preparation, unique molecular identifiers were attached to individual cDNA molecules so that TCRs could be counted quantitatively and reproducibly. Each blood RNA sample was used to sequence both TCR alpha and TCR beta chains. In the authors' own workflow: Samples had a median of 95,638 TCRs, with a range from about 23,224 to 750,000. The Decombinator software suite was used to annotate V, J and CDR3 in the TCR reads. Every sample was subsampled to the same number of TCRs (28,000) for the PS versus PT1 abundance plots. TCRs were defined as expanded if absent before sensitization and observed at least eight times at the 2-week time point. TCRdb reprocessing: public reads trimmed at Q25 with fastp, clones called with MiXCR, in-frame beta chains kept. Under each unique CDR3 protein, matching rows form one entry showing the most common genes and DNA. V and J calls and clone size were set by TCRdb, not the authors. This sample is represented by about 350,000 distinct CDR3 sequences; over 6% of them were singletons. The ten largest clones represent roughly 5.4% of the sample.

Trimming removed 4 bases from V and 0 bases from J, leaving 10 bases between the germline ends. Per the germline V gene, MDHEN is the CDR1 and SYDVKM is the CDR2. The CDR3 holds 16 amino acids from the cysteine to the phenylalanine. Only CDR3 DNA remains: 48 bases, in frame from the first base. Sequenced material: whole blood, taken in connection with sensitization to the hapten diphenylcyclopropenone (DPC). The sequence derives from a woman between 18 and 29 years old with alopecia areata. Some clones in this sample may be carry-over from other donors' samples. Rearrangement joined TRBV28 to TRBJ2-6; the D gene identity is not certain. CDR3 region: CASSSPGHSGANVLTF. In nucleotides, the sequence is TGTGCCAGCAGTTCGCCAGGCCACTCTGGGGCCAACGTCCTGACTTTC.